These 29 T cell receptor beta chains were sequenced from one sample in a study of blood T cells in healthy people across ages. PCR was performed a second time for roughly 6 to 12 cycles using a sample-barcoded 5' primer and a J-beta primer mix. TCRdb passed the 5' RACE reads through MiXCR, listing each CDR3 protein once. The sample includes over 1.5 million distinct CDR3 sequences, 49% of them seen just once. Sequencing input: blood. All receptors derive from a woman aged 40 to 49 in good health.

This clonotype was observed once. The chain employs TRBV12-3 or TRBV12-4 and TRBJ2-7; TRBD2 matches 7 bases. V was clipped by 5 bases and J by 0 bases; unmatched bases: 10. The CDR3 totals 16 residues. Here the CDR3 reads CASSGGVRKSSYEQYF. CDR3 DNA: TGTGCCAGCAGTGGGGGGGTCAGAAAAAGCTCCTACGAGCAGTACTTC.

This clonotype was seen a handful of times. The J gene is TRBJ2-5, the V gene TRBV10-3; tentative D call: TRBD2 (6 bases). The length of the CDR3 is 14 residues. The ends were cut back, 4 bases at V and 4 bases at J, with 13 bases in the middle. The germline gives CDR1 ENHRY, CDR2 SYGVKD. The CDR3 nucleotides are TGTGCCATCAGTGTGGCGGGGATGGCAGAGACCCAGTACTTC. Protein: CAISVAGMAETQYF.

This clonotype was seen more than once but under ten times. The chain couples TRBV12-3 or TRBV12-4 to TRBJ1-2; possibly TRBD1 for D (5 bases). The CDR3 extends over 12 amino acids. V lost 6 bases and J 13 bases, leaving 18 bases between the germline ends. CDR3 sequence (DNA): TGTGCCAGCAGCCCGGGACTACTCCCGGGCACCTTC. It is translated as CASSPGLLPGTF.

This clonotype was seen only a few times. The chain recombines TRBV20-1 with TRBJ2-1; TRBD2 agrees at 8 bases. Per germline, CDR1 DFQATT and CDR2 SNEGSKA (reference sequence). CDR3 size: 13 residues. Trimming cost V 7 bases and J 3 bases; bases outside gene matches: 5. CDR3 residues: CSERGIDYNEQFF. The CDR3 DNA reads TGCAGTGAGCGGGGGATCGACTACAATGAGCAGTTCTTC.

This clonotype was found a few times. The rearrangement uses TRBV4-1 and TRBJ2-7, with D possibly TRBD1 on 6 matching bases. The CDR3 extends over 14 amino acids. V was shortened by 4 bases and J by 5 bases, with 15 bases between the two germline ends. The germline CDR1 and CDR2 sequences are MGHRA and YSYEKL. CDR3: CASSLEHRAHEQYF. CDR3 sequence (DNA): TGCGCCAGCAGCCTCGAACACAGGGCCCACGAGCAGTACTTC.

This clonotype was seen only a few times. The rearrangement joins TRBV2 to TRBJ2-1, with TRBD2 identical over 8 bases. CDR1 and CDR2 from the germline V gene are SNHLY and FYNNEI. This CDR3 has 16 amino acids. J gave up 5 bases and V 6 bases, and 12 bases lay outside the gene matches. The CDR3: CASRTSGGAINNEQFF. The CDR3 coding sequence is TGTGCCAGCAGGACTTCGGGAGGGGCGATTAACAATGAGCAGTTCTTC.

The chain uses TRBV12-3 or TRBV12-4 and TRBJ1-2, with D possibly TRBD1 on 5 matching bases. Deletions cut 5 bases from V and 8 bases from J, with 12 bases between. The CDR3 length is 12 residues. The CDR3 reads CASSPGISGYTF. The DNA for the CDR3 is TGTGCCAGCAGTCCAGGGATCTCAGGCTACACCTTC.

The chain uses TRBV21-1 and TRBJ1-5; the tabulated D call, TRBD1, remains unverified against the DNA. TRBV21-1 is noted as a pseudogene. This CDR3 spans 22 amino acids. For the CDR3, the DNA is TGTGCCAGCAGCAAATTTTCTGAAGCCGCCCTAACATCCATTCTGGGCAATCAGCCCCAGCATTTT. It specifies CASSKFSEAALTSILGNQPQHF.

The chain links TRBV6-1 to TRBJ2-3; TRBD2 matches at 8 bases. Germline CDR1 MNHNS, CDR2 SASEGT. V was pared by 0 bases and J by 0 bases, with 17 bases of the junction left unmatched. The CDR3 consists of 21 residues. The CDR3 sequence: CASSEAQFGGGRRPSTDTQYF. The DNA of the CDR3 is TGTGCCAGCAGTGAAGCGCAGTTTGGCGGGGGGAGACGGCCTAGCACAGATACGCAGTATTTT.

This clonotype came up many times. This chain connects TRBV7-2 to TRBJ2-5; the D is unclear. Per germline, CDR1 SGHTA and CDR2 FQGNSA. The CDR3 is 12 amino acids. V was clipped by 5 bases and J by 5 bases, with 9 bases between them. For the CDR3, the DNA is TGTGCCAGCAGCCCCCACGGGGAGACCCAGTACTTC. This gives the protein CASSPHGETQYF.

V usage is TRBV27 and J usage is TRBJ2-1; 7 bases map to TRBD1. Germline CDR1 MNHEY, CDR2 SMNVEV (reference sequence). Losses at the gene ends were 3 bases for V and 5 bases for J; bases not matched to a gene: 7. This CDR3 has 15 residues. CDR3 sequence: CASSFLKTGNNEQFF. CDR3 nucleotides: TGTGCCAGCAGTTTTTTAAAGACAGGGAACAATGAGCAGTTCTTC.

This clonotype was found a few times. The chain is built from TRBV5-1 and TRBJ1-2; unclear D gene. The CDR3 contains 15 residues. V gave up 4 bases and J gave up 0 bases, with 13 bases separating them. Per germline, CDR1 SGHRS and CDR2 YFSETQ. The CDR3 coding sequence is TGCGCCAGCAGCGTCGGAAGGGCCGCTAACTATGGCTACACCTTC. It is translated as CASSVGRAANYGYTF.

The chain carries TRBV12-5 and TRBJ2-3, with 8 bases identical to TRBD2. The CDR3 sequence is 16 residues long. CDR1 is LGHNT, CDR2 FRNRAP, per germline. The junction had 22 bases not matched to a gene; V was cut back by 9 bases and J by 11 bases. Here the CDR3 reads CARGEPSGGGPNKQYF. Here the CDR3 DNA reads TGTGCTAGAGGTGAACCCTCGGGCGGGGGGCCCAATAAGCAGTATTTT.

The chain joins TRBV4-3 to TRBJ2-1; no clear D gene. The germline CDR1 and CDR2 sequences are LGHNA and YSLEER. Trimming left V 3 bases short and J 1 base short, with 13 bases between. The CDR3 runs 16 residues. The CDR3 loop is CASSHDAVLSYNEQFF. For the CDR3, the DNA is TGCGCCAGCAGCCATGACGCAGTGCTATCCTACAATGAGCAGTTCTTC.

This clonotype was observed a handful of times. The V gene is TRBV7-9, the J gene TRBJ1-6; possibly TRBD1 for D (6 bases). The V gene's germline CDR1 is SEHNR and CDR2 FQNEAQ (reference sequence). The length of the CDR3 is 16 residues. V was clipped by 5 bases and J by 0 bases, with 11 bases between them. The CDR3 here is CASSATGSSYNSPLHF. The CDR3 nucleotides read TGTGCCAGCAGCGCAACAGGGAGCTCCTATAATTCACCCCTCCACTTT.

CDR3 region: CSARDRRDRPYGYTF. In nucleotides, the CDR3 is TGCAGTGCTAGAGATCGCCGGGACAGACCCTATGGCTACACCTTC. The gene calls are TRBV20-1 and TRBJ1-2; 7 nucleotides agree with TRBD1. Germline CDR1 is DFQATT and CDR2 is SNEGSKA (reference sequence). The J segment lost 4 bases and the V segment lost 0 bases, leaving 8 bases of the junction unmatched. The CDR3 is 15 residues long.

Ten or more counts support this clonotype. This chain connects TRBV6-4 to TRBJ2-3; 8 bases align to TRBD1. The CDR3 length is 14 residues. Germline loops: CDR1 MRHNA, CDR2 SNTAGT. Trimming removed 0 bases from V and 4 bases from J; junction bases left unmatched: 0. CDR3: CASSDSTGADTQYF. The CDR3 DNA follows: TGTGCCAGCAGTGACTCGACAGGGGCAGATACGCAGTATTTT.

The chain links TRBV2 to TRBJ2-5; maybe TRBD1 (6 bases). Trimming left V 7 bases short and J 0 bases short, with 12 bases between. CDR3 length: 14 amino acids. Germline V gene sequence: CDR1 SNHLY, CDR2 FYNNEI. In DNA, the CDR3 is TGTGCCAGCAACGCCGGACAGTACCAAGAGACCCAGTACTTC. It codes for CASNAGQYQETQYF.

This clonotype was seen a single time. This chain uses TRBV7-2 with TRBJ1-4; the match to TRBD1 covers 8 bases. This CDR3 has 15 amino acids. With V trimmed by 5 bases and J by 8 bases, 10 bases remained unmatched. CDR1 is SGHTA, CDR2 FQGNSA, per germline. CDR3 sequence reads: CASSTRQGSFEKLFF. CDR3 bases: TGTGCCAGCAGCACTCGACAGGGGAGTTTCGAAAAACTGTTTTTT.

V and J are TRBV6-6 and TRBJ1-2; 7 nucleotides align to TRBD1. Per germline, CDR1 MNHNY and CDR2 SVGAGI (reference sequence). The V segment lost 8 bases and the J segment 3 bases; nucleotides outside the gene matches: 9. This CDR3 has 14 amino acids. The DNA for the CDR3 is TGTGCCAGCTCCGGGACAGAACAATACTATGGCTACACCTTC. It codes for CASSGTEQYYGYTF.

The chain has TRBV27 and TRBJ2-5, with 11 nucleotides matching TRBD1. The CDR3 totals 17 residues. Germline CDR1 MNHEY, CDR2 SMNVEV (reference sequence). V trimming: 6 bases; J trimming: 5 bases; junction bases outside the gene matches: 14. The CDR3 is CASSPWTGGVGLETQYF. Written as DNA, the CDR3 is TGTGCCAGCAGCCCCTGGACAGGGGGCGTGGGGCTGGAGACCCAGTACTTC.

About this clonotype itself: Germline is not matched at one junction end, which may reflect a read error. The V gene is TRBV24-1, the J gene TRBJ1-5, with a weak D call TRBD1 (5 bases). Germline CDR1 reads KGHDR; CDR2 reads SFDVKD. This CDR3 contains 14 residues. In DNA, the CDR3 is TGTGCCGCCAGTGATTGGGACAGCAATCAGCCCCAGCATTTT. Protein product: CAASDWDSNQPQHF.

V is TRBV18 and J is TRBJ1-4; tentatively, D is TRBD1 (5 bases). The germline V and J ends were trimmed by 2 bases and 8 bases, with 12 bases remaining between them. Per the germline V gene, CDR1 is KGHSH and CDR2 is LQKENI. The CDR3 is 14 amino acids. The CDR3 protein is CASSPRGEREKLFF. CDR3 DNA: TGTGCCAGCTCACCAAGAGGGGAACGCGAAAAACTGTTTTTT.

This clonotype showed up just a few times. The chain has TRBV13 and TRBJ2-5, with 8 bases that match TRBD2. CDR1 PRHDT and CDR2 FYEKMQ come from the germline V gene (reference sequence). The CDR3 has 14 amino acids. V trimming: 4 bases; J trimming: 5 bases; junction bases outside the gene matches: 6. The CDR3 DNA is TGTGCCAGCAGCTCCGGGACTAGGGCCGAGACCCAGTACTTC. Its protein product is CASSSGTRAETQYF.

The V and J genes are TRBV10-3 and TRBJ2-6; D may match TRBD1 or TRBD2 (5 bases each). The V gene lost 1 base and the J gene lost 0 bases, with 16 bases spanning the gap. Germline values: CDR1 ENHRY, CDR2 SYGVKD. This CDR3 has 19 amino acids. CDR3 nucleotide sequence: TGTGCCATCAGTGAGTGGGGACGGTCCGCCAACTCTGGGGCCAACGTCCTGACTTTC. Its translation: CAISEWGRSANSGANVLTF.

This clonotype was observed many times. The chain recombines TRBV4-1 with TRBJ2-1; weak D call: TRBD2 (7 bases). CDR1 and CDR2 (germline): MGHRA, YSYEKL. Trimming took off 5 bases at V and 2 bases at J, with 10 bases between the two ends. This CDR3 is 14 amino acids long. The CDR3 reads CASSTGGPYNEQFF. Written as DNA, the CDR3 is TGCGCCAGCAGCACCGGGGGGCCCTACAATGAGCAGTTCTTC.

This sequence joins TRBV7-6 and TRBJ2-7, with D unresolved. V lost 1 base to trimming and J lost 2 bases, with 9 bases between them. The CDR3 spans 14 residues. Germline CDR1 reads SGHVS; CDR2 reads FNYEAQ. CDR3: CASSLGPLTYEQYF. The CDR3, as DNA: TGTGCCAGCAGCTTAGGGCCGCTTACCTACGAGCAGTACTTC.

This clonotype was detected only a few times. The gene calls are TRBV6-1 and TRBJ1-6; no reliable D call. Germline assignment: CDR1 MNHNS and CDR2 SASEGT. The CDR3 extends over 14 amino acids. Trimming shortened V by 6 bases and J by 7 bases, and 13 bases separated the two germline ends. CDR3 loop: CASSGPERNSPLHF. The CDR3 bases are TGTGCCAGCAGCGGACCGGAACGCAATTCACCCCTCCACTTT.

As concerns this clonotype: This sequence may be a read error, since a much larger clone differs from it by one base. The chain has TRBV6-2 or TRBV6-3 and TRBJ2-7, with D perhaps given as TRBD1 or TRBD2 (5 bases each). CDR1 and CDR2 from the germline V gene are MNHEY and SVGEGT. V dropped 6 bases and J dropped 0 bases, with 15 bases sitting between them. The CDR3 totals 15 residues. The CDR3 DNA reads TGTGCCAGCAGCTCCGGGGCAGGTGTCTCCTACGAGCAGTACTTC. It specifies CASSSGAGVSYEQYF.